These T cell receptor beta chains were read from a single sample in a study of spatial heterogeneity in lung cancer. One entry per CDR3 protein results from TCRdb running MiXCR on the 5' RACE reads. The sample records 55,000 to 75,000 distinct CDR3 sequences, more than 7% being singletons. The sample consisted of PBMCs, taken at surgery. Receptors originate from a female donor with early-stage non-small cell lung cancer. The CDR3 runs from the conserved cysteine through the conserved F or W. A D gene is named only where the DNA matches it firmly. Clone size, where shown, is once, few, many, or a class for clones that have expanded.

d_call: .
clone_size: .
j_call: TRBJ1-1
cdr3_length: 12
v_call: TRBV6-1
cdr3_aa: CASSAQVSEAFF
cdr3_nt: TGTGCCAGCAGTGCGCAGGTTTCTGAAGCTTTCTTT

d_call: .
clone_size: few
j_call: TRBJ1-2
cdr3_length: 15
v_call: TRBV27
cdr3_aa: CASSLVQGGSYGYTF
cdr3_nt: TGTGCCAGCAGTTTAGTGCAGGGCGGGTCCTATGGCTACACCTTC

d_call: .
clone_size: many
j_call: TRBJ2-6
cdr3_length: 15
v_call: TRBV20-1
cdr3_aa: CSARGSFSGANVLTF
cdr3_nt: TGCAGTGCTAGAGGCAGCTTCTCTGGGGCCAACGTCCTGACTTTC

d_call: TRBD2
clone_size: medium-sized
j_call: TRBJ2-3
cdr3_length: 12
v_call: TRBV5-4
cdr3_aa: CAMRELGDTQYF
cdr3_nt: TGTGCTATGCGGGAGTTGGGAGATACGCAGTATTTT

d_call: .
clone_size: many
j_call: TRBJ1-1
cdr3_length: 13
v_call: TRBV7-9
cdr3_aa: CASSPWADGEAFF
cdr3_nt: TGTGCCAGCAGCCCTTGGGCAGACGGGGAAGCTTTCTTT

d_call: TRBD2
clone_size: few
j_call: TRBJ2-2
cdr3_length: 15
v_call: TRBV2
cdr3_aa: CASREREPQTGELFF
cdr3_nt: TGTGCCAGCAGGGAGCGGGAGCCTCAGACCGGGGAGCTGTTTTTT

d_call: TRBD2
clone_size: few
j_call: TRBJ2-3
cdr3_length: 16
v_call: TRBV20-1
cdr3_aa: CSALGIAGGLTDTQYF
cdr3_nt: TGCAGTGCCCTAGGTATAGCGGGGGGCCTCACAGATACGCAGTATTTT

d_call: TRBD2
clone_size: few
j_call: TRBJ2-3
cdr3_length: 14
v_call: TRBV20-1
cdr3_aa: CSASGTSGADTQYF
cdr3_nt: TGCAGTGCTAGTGGGACTAGCGGAGCAGATACGCAGTATTTT

d_call: TRBD2
clone_size: few
j_call: TRBJ2-1
cdr3_length: 16
v_call: TRBV7-2
cdr3_aa: CASSSELAGGVNEQFF
cdr3_nt: TGTGCCAGCAGCTCCGAACTAGCGGGGGGAGTCAATGAGCAGTTCTTC

d_call: .
clone_size: many
j_call: TRBJ1-1
cdr3_length: 12
v_call: TRBV15
cdr3_aa: CATSRPSTEAFF
cdr3_nt: TGTGCCACCAGCAGACCTTCCACTGAAGCTTTCTTT

d_call: TRBD1
clone_size: .
j_call: TRBJ2-5
cdr3_length: 14
v_call: TRBV28
cdr3_aa: CASSLMDRAETQYF
cdr3_nt: TGTGCCAGCAGTTTAATGGACAGGGCGGAGACCCAGTACTTC

d_call: .
clone_size: few
j_call: TRBJ1-4
cdr3_length: 14
v_call: TRBV7-2
cdr3_aa: CASSLLPLGEKLFF
cdr3_nt: TGTGCCAGCAGCCTTCTCCCACTGGGCGAAAAACTGTTTTTT

d_call: .
clone_size: many
j_call: TRBJ2-5
cdr3_length: 13
v_call: TRBV12-3/TRBV12-4
cdr3_aa: CASSGGTGETQYF
cdr3_nt: TGTGCCAGCAGTGGCGGGACTGGAGAGACCCAGTACTTC

d_call: TRBD2
clone_size: .
j_call: TRBJ2-1
cdr3_length: 14
v_call: TRBV24-1
cdr3_aa: CATSDLGLGDEQFF
cdr3_nt: TGTGCCACCAGTGATTTGGGACTAGGGGATGAGCAGTTCTTC

d_call: .
clone_size: few
j_call: TRBJ1-1
cdr3_length: 13
v_call: TRBV27
cdr3_aa: CASSFELNTEAFF
cdr3_nt: TGTGCCAGCAGTTTTGAATTGAACACTGAAGCTTTCTTT

d_call: TRBD1
clone_size: many
j_call: TRBJ2-5
cdr3_length: 16
v_call: TRBV7-9
cdr3_aa: CASSAPPTGVQETQYF
cdr3_nt: TGTGCCAGCAGCGCCCCCCCCACAGGGGTCCAAGAGACCCAGTACTTC

d_call: .
clone_size: .
j_call: TRBJ2-2
cdr3_length: 13
v_call: TRBV20-1
cdr3_aa: CSAATRDTGELFF
cdr3_nt: TGCAGTGCTGCCACTAGGGACACCGGGGAGCTGTTTTTT

d_call: .
clone_size: few
j_call: TRBJ1-3
cdr3_length: 12
v_call: TRBV6-1
cdr3_aa: CAIGDSGNTIYF
cdr3_nt: TGTGCCATAGGAGACTCTGGAAACACCATATATTTT

d_call: TRBD2
clone_size: few
j_call: TRBJ2-7
cdr3_length: 16
v_call: TRBV7-2
cdr3_aa: CASRVTSGAPTYEQYF
cdr3_nt: TGTGCCAGCAGGGTGACTAGCGGGGCCCCTACCTACGAGCAGTACTTC

d_call: .
clone_size: many
j_call: TRBJ1-2
cdr3_length: 12
v_call: TRBV20-1
cdr3_aa: CSANDGLYGYTF
cdr3_nt: TGCAGTGCTAACGACGGACTATATGGCTACACCTTC

d_call: .
clone_size: many
j_call: TRBJ1-6
cdr3_length: 20
v_call: TRBV12-5
cdr3_aa: CASGLLWEVGSSSYNSPLHF
cdr3_nt: TGTGCTAGTGGTTTATTGTGGGAGGTTGGATCGAGCTCCTATAATTCACCCCTCCACTTT

d_call: .
clone_size: few
j_call: TRBJ1-5
cdr3_length: 15
v_call: TRBV18
cdr3_aa: CASSPFPGSNQPQHF
cdr3_nt: TGTGCCAGCTCACCATTCCCGGGAAGCAATCAGCCCCAGCATTTT

d_call: .
clone_size: many
j_call: TRBJ1-1
cdr3_length: 13
v_call: TRBV12-3/TRBV12-4
cdr3_aa: CASSPGVRTEAFF
cdr3_nt: TGTGCCAGTTCCCCAGGGGTGCGGACTGAAGCTTTCTTT

d_call: .
clone_size: few
j_call: TRBJ1-1
cdr3_length: 14
v_call: TRBV5-1
cdr3_aa: CASSSTYKGTEAFF
cdr3_nt: TGCGCCAGCAGCTCCACGTACAAAGGCACTGAAGCTTTCTTT

d_call: .
clone_size: .
j_call: TRBJ2-3
cdr3_length: 17
v_call: TRBV12-3/TRBV12-4
cdr3_aa: CASSVPSAVPSTDTQYF
cdr3_nt: TGTGCCAGCAGCGTCCCCTCAGCGGTCCCTAGCACAGATACGCAGTATTTT

d_call: TRBD2
clone_size: many
j_call: TRBJ2-3
cdr3_length: 14
v_call: TRBV29-1
cdr3_aa: CSVDGRADTDTQYF
cdr3_nt: TGCAGCGTTGATGGGAGGGCAGACACAGATACGCAGTATTTT

d_call: .
clone_size: many
j_call: TRBJ2-3
cdr3_length: 12
v_call: TRBV6-1
cdr3_aa: CASRLDTDTQYF
cdr3_nt: TGTGCCAGCCGGCTAGACACAGATACGCAGTATTTT

d_call: .
clone_size: .
j_call: TRBJ2-3
cdr3_length: 13
v_call: TRBV10-3
cdr3_aa: CAIRPLTTDTQYF
cdr3_nt: TGTGCCATCAGACCCCTGACCACAGATACGCAGTATTTT

d_call: .
clone_size: many
j_call: TRBJ1-4
cdr3_length: 16
v_call: TRBV4-1
cdr3_aa: CASSQGPRTYNEKLFF
cdr3_nt: TGCGCCAGCAGCCAAGGGCCCCGGACGTATAATGAAAAACTGTTTTTT

d_call: TRBD2
clone_size: .
j_call: TRBJ2-1
cdr3_length: 15
v_call: TRBV6-6
cdr3_aa: CASDPLAGGYNEQFF
cdr3_nt: TGTGCCAGCGACCCGCTCGCGGGGGGGTACAATGAGCAGTTCTTC

d_call: .
clone_size: few
j_call: TRBJ1-1
cdr3_length: 14
v_call: TRBV5-1
cdr3_aa: CASSTYTGDTEAFF
cdr3_nt: TGCGCCAGCAGCACCTACACAGGTGACACTGAAGCTTTCTTT

d_call: .
clone_size: few
j_call: TRBJ2-5
cdr3_length: 11
v_call: TRBV7-2
cdr3_aa: CASSFYETQYF
cdr3_nt: TGTGCCAGCAGCTTTTATGAGACCCAGTACTTC

d_call: .
clone_size: many
j_call: TRBJ2-3
cdr3_length: 14
v_call: TRBV7-3
cdr3_aa: CASSQEGVTDTQYF
cdr3_nt: TGTGCCAGCAGCCAAGAGGGGGTCACAGATACGCAGTATTTT

d_call: TRBD2
clone_size: .
j_call: TRBJ2-5
cdr3_length: 16
v_call: TRBV20-1
cdr3_aa: CSARRLAGGTGETQYF
cdr3_nt: TGCAGTGCTAGGAGACTAGCGGGCGGCACCGGCGAGACCCAGTACTTC

d_call: TRBD1
clone_size: many
j_call: TRBJ2-7
cdr3_length: 14
v_call: TRBV14
cdr3_aa: CASSQRDRAYEQYF
cdr3_nt: TGTGCCAGCAGCCAGAGGGACAGGGCCTACGAGCAGTACTTC

d_call: TRBD2
clone_size: few
j_call: TRBJ2-1
cdr3_length: 15
v_call: TRBV6-4
cdr3_aa: CASSFDGGAEGEQFF
cdr3_nt: TGTGCCAGCAGTTTCGACGGGGGGGCTGAGGGTGAGCAGTTCTTC

d_call: .
clone_size: .
j_call: TRBJ2-3
cdr3_length: 17
v_call: TRBV4-1
cdr3_aa: CASSRPPAGTSTDTQYF
cdr3_nt: TGCGCCAGCAGCCGGCCACCAGCGGGGACAAGCACAGATACGCAGTATTTT

d_call: TRBD2
clone_size: many
j_call: TRBJ2-7
cdr3_length: 15
v_call: TRBV5-5
cdr3_aa: CASSLSRGRAYEQYF
cdr3_nt: TGTGCCAGCAGCTTGTCACGCGGGAGGGCCTACGAGCAGTACTTC

d_call: TRBD2
clone_size: few
j_call: TRBJ2-1
cdr3_length: 15
v_call: TRBV12-3/TRBV12-4
cdr3_aa: CASRAGTSGFVEQFF
cdr3_nt: TGTGCCAGCAGAGCCGGGACTAGCGGGTTTGTTGAGCAGTTCTTC

d_call: .
clone_size: .
j_call: TRBJ2-7
cdr3_length: 14
v_call: TRBV7-2
cdr3_aa: CASSLRVHSYEQYF
cdr3_nt: TGTGCCAGCAGCTTAAGGGTGCATTCCTACGAGCAGTACTTC

d_call: TRBD2
clone_size: many
j_call: TRBJ2-1
cdr3_length: 15
v_call: TRBV9
cdr3_aa: CASSVGLAGGSEQFF
cdr3_nt: TGTGCCAGCAGCGTGGGACTAGCGGGAGGTAGTGAGCAGTTCTTC